In its sample, the clone carrying this T cell receptor (beta chain) was seen once. These data originate in a study of blood T cell repertoires in COVID-19. At the level of the study: Samples came from the United States, Italy and Spain, spanning acute and convalescent COVID-19.

The repertoire was sequenced with immunoSEQ multiplex PCR; TCRdb's copy has only in-frame clones and lacks some. The sample records 200,000 to 250,000 clones, about 79% being singletons. Sequencing was carried out using PBMCs or T cells enriched from blood (not recorded which). The sequence came from a woman in her forties with acute COVID-19.

The CDR3 reads CASSQQGEMNTEAFF. The DNA for the CDR3 is TGTGCCAGCAGTCAGCAGGGGGAAATGAACACTGAAGCTTTCTTT. The J gene is TRBJ1-1, the V gene TRBV28; 7 bases are shared with TRBD1. Trimming removed 5 bases from V and 0 bases from J; junction bases left unmatched: 6. CDR3 length: 15 amino acids. Germline CDR1 is MDHEN and CDR2 is SYDVKM.